The following is a TCR beta chain sequence with its context. Its antigen remains unknown. The method was immunoSEQ multiplex PCR; TCRdb's version includes in-frame clones alone and lacks a portion of them. Of about 150,000 clones listed, under 85% are singletons. V was clipped by 3 bases and J by 4 bases, with 8 bases between them. Germline V gene data show CDR1 as KGHSH and CDR2 as LQKENI. This CDR3 region has 13 residues. Each patient's relapse followed autologous stem cell transplantation, and brentuximab vedotin exposure varied. The sample comes from a study of PD-1 blockade in classical Hodgkin lymphoma. Study at large: It was nivolumab at 3 mg/kg, given intravenously every 2 weeks, that patients received.

Study-wide points: Newly diagnosed patients reportedly trailed healthy donors in baseline TCR diversity.

This sequence joins TRBV18 and TRBJ2-3; D is ambiguous. Sequenced here: peripheral blood mononuclear cells (PBMCs), sampled before the second cycle of nivolumab. This clonotype was sampled from a human donor with classical Hodgkin lymphoma. The CDR3 nucleotides are TGTGCCAGCTCACCCGCAGGCGCAGATACGCAGTATTTT. Amino acids: CASSPAGADTQYF.